This T cell receptor beta chain was recovered during a study of blood T cell repertoires in COVID-19. At the level of the study: Acute and convalescent COVID-19 samples came from the United States, Italy and Spain. T cells, B-cell-depleted T cells, or PBMCs supplied cDNA or gDNA.

How the authors handled the data: From reference gene primer amplification, estimates of nucleated cell counts were derived. This table comes from immunoSEQ multiplex PCR, and its TCRdb copy is limited to in-frame clones, with some not included. V, J and clone size derive from that table, while D and trimming were established from the DNA sequence. The data show 400,000 to 550,000 clones, with roughly 90% seen just once and over 4% held by the top ten. The CDR3 spans 12 residues. In germline, CDR1 is MNHNY, CDR2 SVGAGI (reference sequence). Trimming took off 2 bases at V and 8 bases at J, with 9 bases between the two ends.

This chain links TRBV6-6 with TRBJ1-2; no reliable D call. The sequencing input was peripheral blood. The receptor's source is a woman in her twenties or thirties with acute or convalescent COVID-19. CDR3 sequence (DNA): TGTGCCAGCAGTTACGACGGGGAGGGCTACACCTTC. This codes for CASSYDGEGYTF.